These T cell receptor beta chains were read from a single sample in a study of T cells in Graves' hyperthyroidism and ophthalmopathy. TCRdb reanalysed the multiplex PCR reads using MiXCR and keeps one entry per CDR3 protein. The profile covers more than 650,000 distinct CDR3 sequences, with 14% appearing a single time and around 9.6% taken by the ten largest. The sequencing sample was made of blood. The receptors originated from a woman between 18 and 30 years old with Graves' hyperthyroidism. Both conserved end residues are part of each CDR3. The order of the fields is clone size, D gene, J gene, V gene, CDR3 length, CDR3 DNA, CDR3 protein. The D gene is left open where the match is weak. Size values are once, few and many counts, or a class for expanded clones, and some rows have none.

abundance: many; d_gene: .; j_gene: TRBJ2-7; v_gene: TRBV3-1; len: 14; CDR3nt: TGTGCCAGCAGCCCCGACCCAAGGTTCTACGAGCAGTACTTC; CDR3aa: CASSPDPRFYEQYF
abundance: many; d_gene: .; j_gene: TRBJ1-6; v_gene: TRBV30; len: 13; CDR3nt: TGTGCCTGGGAAGCCTCAGGGAATTCACCCCTCCACTTT; CDR3aa: CAWEASGNSPLHF
abundance: .; d_gene: .; j_gene: TRBJ2-3; v_gene: TRBV7-3; len: 16; CDR3nt: TGTGCCAGCAGCTCCCACCCTAGCGACAGCACAGATACGCAGTATTTT; CDR3aa: CASSSHPSDSTDTQYF
abundance: many; d_gene: TRBD2; j_gene: TRBJ2-7; v_gene: TRBV30; len: 16; CDR3nt: TGTGCCTGGAGTCCCCCGGGAAGCGGGAGTAAGTACGAGCAGTACTTC; CDR3aa: CAWSPPGSGSKYEQYF
abundance: few; d_gene: .; j_gene: TRBJ2-3; v_gene: TRBV28; len: 20; CDR3nt: TGTGCCAGCAGTCGTTCCGTGCTATTCCGGACACAAGCTAGCACAGATACGCAGTATTTT; CDR3aa: CASSRSVLFRTQASTDTQYF
abundance: .; d_gene: .; j_gene: TRBJ2-7; v_gene: TRBV30; len: 14; CDR3nt: TGTGCCTGGAGTGAACTTGTTATCCCCTACGAGCAGTACTTC; CDR3aa: CAWSELVIPYEQYF
abundance: .; d_gene: TRBD2; j_gene: TRBJ2-2; v_gene: TRBV11-3; len: 16; CDR3nt: TGTGCCAGCAGTCCGGGAGGGAGCGAATTGAGCGGGGAGCTGTTTTTT; CDR3aa: CASSPGGSELSGELFF
abundance: many; d_gene: .; j_gene: TRBJ2-5; v_gene: TRBV20-1; len: 21; CDR3nt: TGCAGTGCTAGAGGGTGGGGCACCCCTATGAGAGGGAGGACTACCCAAGAGACCCAGTACTTC; CDR3aa: CSARGWGTPMRGRTTQETQYF
abundance: many; d_gene: TRBD1; j_gene: TRBJ2-7; v_gene: TRBV28; len: 15; CDR3nt: TGTGCCAGCAGTTTAGGGACAGCTTTAGGCTACGAGCAGTACTTC; CDR3aa: CASSLGTALGYEQYF
abundance: few; d_gene: .; j_gene: TRBJ1-1; v_gene: TRBV7-8; len: 14; CDR3nt: TGTGCCAGCAGCTTATTTGGGTTCCCCACTGAAGCTTTCTTT; CDR3aa: CASSLFGFPTEAFF
abundance: many; d_gene: TRBD2; j_gene: TRBJ2-7; v_gene: TRBV11-2; len: 16; CDR3nt: TGTGCCAGCAGCTTAGGTTCGGGACTACTGGGGCACGAGCAGTACTTC; CDR3aa: CASSLGSGLLGHEQYF
abundance: few; d_gene: .; j_gene: TRBJ2-3; v_gene: TRBV20-1; len: 14; CDR3nt: TGCAGTGCGAGGGGGACAGCGGGAACAGATACGCAGTATTTT; CDR3aa: CSARGTAGTDTQYF
abundance: many; d_gene: .; j_gene: TRBJ1-1; v_gene: TRBV4-3; len: 15; CDR3nt: TGCGCCAGCAGCCAAGATTCCAGGGTGAACACTGAAGCTTTCTTT; CDR3aa: CASSQDSRVNTEAFF
abundance: .; d_gene: TRBD1; j_gene: TRBJ2-3; v_gene: TRBV10-3; len: 18; CDR3nt: TGTGCCATCAGTGAGTACCCGGACAGGGGAAGAATCACAGATACGCAGTATTTT; CDR3aa: CAISEYPDRGRITDTQYF
abundance: .; d_gene: TRBD1; j_gene: TRBJ2-1; v_gene: TRBV19; len: 16; CDR3nt: TGTGCCAGTACCGACAGGGGGGCCCACTCCTACAATGAGCAGTTCTTC; CDR3aa: CASTDRGAHSYNEQFF
abundance: many; d_gene: .; j_gene: TRBJ2-4; v_gene: TRBV18; len: 19; CDR3nt: TGTGCCAGCTCACCACAGGAAGCGGTTCCATATCTAGCCAAAAACATTCAGTACTTC; CDR3aa: CASSPQEAVPYLAKNIQYF
abundance: many; d_gene: .; j_gene: TRBJ2-2; v_gene: TRBV30; len: 12; CDR3nt: TGTGCCTGGGCCGCAGGTCCCCGGGAGCTGTTTTTT; CDR3aa: CAWAAGPRELFF
abundance: .; d_gene: .; j_gene: TRBJ1-1; v_gene: TRBV12-3/TRBV12-4; len: 12; CDR3nt: TGTGCCACCCAGAGTCAGGGGTCTGAAGCTTTCTTT; CDR3aa: CATQSQGSEAFF
abundance: few; d_gene: .; j_gene: TRBJ2-1; v_gene: TRBV14; len: 14; CDR3nt: TGTGCCAGCAGCCCGAGGTTCGGCTACAATGAGCAGTTCTTC; CDR3aa: CASSPRFGYNEQFF
abundance: few; d_gene: .; j_gene: TRBJ2-3; v_gene: TRBV4-2; len: 17; CDR3nt: TGTGCCAGCAGCCCAGGCCTACGACCTCTAGGCACAGATACGCAGTATTTT; CDR3aa: CASSPGLRPLGTDTQYF
abundance: many; d_gene: .; j_gene: TRBJ2-2; v_gene: TRBV15; len: 13; CDR3nt: TGTGCCACCGCCATGGTGGACGACGGGGAGCTGTTTTTT; CDR3aa: CATAMVDDGELFF
abundance: few; d_gene: .; j_gene: TRBJ2-7; v_gene: TRBV29-1; len: 13; CDR3nt: TGCAGCGTCACCGGGACACCCCCCTACGAGCAGTACTTC; CDR3aa: CSVTGTPPYEQYF
abundance: many; d_gene: TRBD2; j_gene: TRBJ2-1; v_gene: TRBV20-1; len: 16; CDR3nt: TGCAGTGCCGATGAAACAACTAGCGGAGTCTACAATGAGCAGTTCTTC; CDR3aa: CSADETTSGVYNEQFF
abundance: many; d_gene: .; j_gene: TRBJ1-4; v_gene: TRBV30; len: 15; CDR3nt: TGTGCCTGGAGTTCCGTCTTTGCAACTAATGAAAAACTGTTTTTT; CDR3aa: CAWSSVFATNEKLFF
abundance: many; d_gene: TRBD1; j_gene: TRBJ2-3; v_gene: TRBV2; len: 15; CDR3nt: TGTGCCAGCAGCAGGGGGCAGGGAGACACAGATACGCAGTATTTT; CDR3aa: CASSRGQGDTDTQYF
abundance: many; d_gene: .; j_gene: TRBJ1-2; v_gene: TRBV3-2; len: 15; CDR3nt: TGTGCCAGCAGCCAAGTAGATTCGGCTAACTATGGCTACACCTTC; CDR3aa: CASSQVDSANYGYTF
abundance: .; d_gene: TRBD2; j_gene: TRBJ2-7; v_gene: TRBV11-2; len: 19; CDR3nt: TGTGCCAGCAGCTTAAGCGAGGGGTCAGGCGGGAGGCCATCCTACGAGCAGTACTTC; CDR3aa: CASSLSEGSGGRPSYEQYF
abundance: many; d_gene: .; j_gene: TRBJ2-7; v_gene: TRBV2; len: 15; CDR3nt: TGTGCCAGCAGTGAAGCCCGACAGGTTTTCTACGAGCAGTACTTC; CDR3aa: CASSEARQVFYEQYF
abundance: .; d_gene: .; j_gene: TRBJ2-2; v_gene: TRBV9; len: 15; CDR3nt: TGTGCCAGCAGCGTCTACGGGAGCAACACCGGGGAGCTGTTTTTT; CDR3aa: CASSVYGSNTGELFF
abundance: .; d_gene: TRBD1; j_gene: TRBJ2-7; v_gene: TRBV7-2; len: 15; CDR3nt: TGTGCCAGCAGCCGCGGACAGGGATTCCCCGACGAGCAGTACTTC; CDR3aa: CASSRGQGFPDEQYF
abundance: few; d_gene: TRBD1; j_gene: TRBJ1-1; v_gene: TRBV4-1; len: 17; CDR3nt: TGCGCCAGCAGCCAAAGAGGAACCAGGGGGCGCAACACTGAAGCTTTCTTT; CDR3aa: CASSQRGTRGRNTEAFF
abundance: .; d_gene: .; j_gene: TRBJ2-7; v_gene: TRBV29-1; len: 11; CDR3nt: TGCAGCGTTGCCCAGGCCTACGAGCAGTACTTC; CDR3aa: CSVAQAYEQYF
abundance: .; d_gene: .; j_gene: TRBJ2-2; v_gene: TRBV7-7; len: 16; CDR3nt: TGTGCTAGCAGCCCTATCCAGCCCTCCTTGGCCGGGGAGCTGTTTTTT; CDR3aa: CASSPIQPSLAGELFF
abundance: many; d_gene: .; j_gene: TRBJ2-4; v_gene: TRBV5-5; len: 17; CDR3nt: TGTGCCAGCAGCTCGTTGGGAGTGTCCTTAGCCAAAAACATTCAGTACTTC; CDR3aa: CASSSLGVSLAKNIQYF
abundance: many; d_gene: TRBD2; j_gene: TRBJ2-1; v_gene: TRBV7-2; len: 14; CDR3nt: TGTGCCAGCAGCTTACGGCGGGAGGTCGGTGAGCAGTTCTTC; CDR3aa: CASSLRREVGEQFF
abundance: few; d_gene: TRBD2; j_gene: TRBJ2-1; v_gene: TRBV9; len: 15; CDR3nt: TGTGCCAGCAGCTCCAGCGGGAGCCTCTCCAATGAGCAGTTCTTC; CDR3aa: CASSSSGSLSNEQFF
abundance: .; d_gene: TRBD1; j_gene: TRBJ2-1; v_gene: TRBV28; len: 15; CDR3nt: TGTGCCAGCAGCAAAACCGGGACAGGGTACAATGAGCAGTTCTTC; CDR3aa: CASSKTGTGYNEQFF
abundance: many; d_gene: .; j_gene: TRBJ2-7; v_gene: TRBV27; len: 14; CDR3nt: TGTGCCAGCAGTTCAATCGGGACTGACTACGAGCAGTACTTC; CDR3aa: CASSSIGTDYEQYF
abundance: few; d_gene: TRBD1; j_gene: TRBJ1-1; v_gene: TRBV7-9; len: 15; CDR3nt: TGTGCCAGCAGCCCGACAGGGCACATGAACACTGAAGCTTTCTTT; CDR3aa: CASSPTGHMNTEAFF
abundance: many; d_gene: .; j_gene: TRBJ2-7; v_gene: TRBV28; len: 14; CDR3nt: TGTGCCAGCAGAGCAAATCTACCCGGGGACGAGCAGTACTTC; CDR3aa: CASRANLPGDEQYF
abundance: .; d_gene: TRBD2; j_gene: TRBJ2-3; v_gene: TRBV3-1; len: 14; CDR3nt: TGTGCCAGCAGCCATGGGCTAGCGGCAGATACGCAGTATTTT; CDR3aa: CASSHGLAADTQYF
abundance: few; d_gene: TRBD1; j_gene: TRBJ2-1; v_gene: TRBV11-2; len: 16; CDR3nt: TGTGCCAGCAGCTTGACAAGGGACAGGGAGTATGGGACCCAGTTCTTC; CDR3aa: CASSLTRDREYGTQFF
abundance: .; d_gene: .; j_gene: TRBJ1-6; v_gene: TRBV5-8; len: 14; CDR3nt: TGTGCCAGCAGCTTTCTGGACAACGACTCACCCCTCCACTTT; CDR3aa: CASSFLDNDSPLHF
abundance: .; d_gene: .; j_gene: TRBJ1-5; v_gene: TRBV4-3; len: 15; CDR3nt: TGCGCCAGCAGCCAATCGCCAGGGGCTAGGCAGCCCCAGCATTTT; CDR3aa: CASSQSPGARQPQHF
abundance: .; d_gene: .; j_gene: TRBJ2-1; v_gene: TRBV6-9; len: 12; CDR3nt: TGTGCCAGCAGTTACACTTGGACTGAGCAGTTCTTC; CDR3aa: CASSYTWTEQFF
abundance: many; d_gene: TRBD1; j_gene: TRBJ2-3; v_gene: TRBV6-1; len: 17; CDR3nt: TGTGCCAGCAGTTATAGGCCCACAGGTCAGGGGGCAGATACGCAGTATTTT; CDR3aa: CASSYRPTGQGADTQYF
abundance: few; d_gene: .; j_gene: TRBJ2-2; v_gene: TRBV7-9; len: 15; CDR3nt: TGTGCCAGCAGCTTACTGTTGGGGGCCACCGGGGAGCTGTTTTTT; CDR3aa: CASSLLLGATGELFF
abundance: many; d_gene: TRBD2; j_gene: TRBJ2-1; v_gene: TRBV2; len: 15; CDR3nt: TGTGCCAGCACGACCTCTAGCGGGAGCTACAATGAGCAGTTCTTC; CDR3aa: CASTTSSGSYNEQFF
abundance: .; d_gene: TRBD2; j_gene: TRBJ2-1; v_gene: TRBV6-2/TRBV6-3; len: 17; CDR3nt: TGTGCCAGCAGCCTCACCCCGCGGGAGATCATCTACAATGAGCAGTTCTTC; CDR3aa: CASSLTPREIIYNEQFF
abundance: .; d_gene: .; j_gene: TRBJ2-7; v_gene: TRBV2; len: 16; CDR3nt: TGTGCCACCGGTAAGGTCGACTTCTTCAACTCCTACGAGCAGTACTTC; CDR3aa: CATGKVDFFNSYEQYF
abundance: many; d_gene: .; j_gene: TRBJ2-3; v_gene: TRBV12-3/TRBV12-4; len: 13; CDR3nt: TGTGCCAGCAGTTTAAGGTTCACAGATACGCAGTATTTT; CDR3aa: CASSLRFTDTQYF
abundance: many; d_gene: .; j_gene: TRBJ2-5; v_gene: TRBV6-1; len: 13; CDR3nt: TGTGCCAGCAAGGGGGGGGGTAAGGAGACCCAGTACTTC; CDR3aa: CASKGGGKETQYF
abundance: many; d_gene: .; j_gene: TRBJ2-7; v_gene: TRBV6-2/TRBV6-3; len: 13; CDR3nt: TGTGCCAGCAGACGACAGGGACTGTACGAGCAGTACTTC; CDR3aa: CASRRQGLYEQYF